This TCR beta chain came from a study of blood T cell repertoires in COVID-19. Study-level information: COVID-19 samples collected from the United States, Italy and Spain covered acute and convalescent phases.

Generated by immunoSEQ multiplex PCR, the TCRdb table keeps only in-frame clones and is missing some. This sample has a few hundred thousand clones, with about 88% found just once. The ends lost 2 bases at V and 9 bases at J; junction bases unmatched: 15. CDR1 WSHSY and CDR2 SAAADI come from the germline V gene. The CDR3 is 16 residues long. The receptor was derived from a woman between 65 and 79 years old with active or convalescent COVID-19. The gene calls are TRBV10-2 and TRBJ1-2; TRBD1 aligns across 7 bases. Material for sequencing was peripheral blood. The CDR3 region is CASSERGTAAPYSYTF. The CDR3 region has the DNA TGCGCCAGCAGTGAGCGAGGGACAGCGGCTCCGTATAGCTACACCTTC.